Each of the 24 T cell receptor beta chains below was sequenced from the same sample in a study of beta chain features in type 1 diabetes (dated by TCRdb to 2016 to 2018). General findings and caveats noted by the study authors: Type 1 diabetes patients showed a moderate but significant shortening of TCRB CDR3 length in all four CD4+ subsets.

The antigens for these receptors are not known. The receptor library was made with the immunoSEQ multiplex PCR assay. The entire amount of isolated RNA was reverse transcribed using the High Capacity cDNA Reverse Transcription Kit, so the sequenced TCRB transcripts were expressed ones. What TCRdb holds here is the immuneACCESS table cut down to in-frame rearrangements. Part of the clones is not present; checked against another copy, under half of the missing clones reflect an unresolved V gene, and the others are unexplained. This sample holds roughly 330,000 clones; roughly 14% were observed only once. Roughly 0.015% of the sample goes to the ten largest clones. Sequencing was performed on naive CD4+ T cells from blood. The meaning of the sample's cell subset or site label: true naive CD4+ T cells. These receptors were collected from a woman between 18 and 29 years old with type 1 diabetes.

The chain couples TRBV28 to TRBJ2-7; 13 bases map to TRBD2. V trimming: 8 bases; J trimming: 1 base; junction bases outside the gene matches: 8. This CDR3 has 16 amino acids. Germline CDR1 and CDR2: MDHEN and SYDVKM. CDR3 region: CASARPGLAGSYEQYF. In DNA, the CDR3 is TGTGCCAGCGCCCGACCGGGACTAGCGGGATCCTACGAGCAGTACTTC.

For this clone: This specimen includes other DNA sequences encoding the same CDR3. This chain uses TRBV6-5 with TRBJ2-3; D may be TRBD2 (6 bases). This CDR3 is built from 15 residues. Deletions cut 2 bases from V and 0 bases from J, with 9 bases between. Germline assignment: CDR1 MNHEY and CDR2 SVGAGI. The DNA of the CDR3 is TGTGCCAGCAGTTACGGCGGGACCAGCACAGATACGCAGTATTTT. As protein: CASSYGGTSTDTQYF.

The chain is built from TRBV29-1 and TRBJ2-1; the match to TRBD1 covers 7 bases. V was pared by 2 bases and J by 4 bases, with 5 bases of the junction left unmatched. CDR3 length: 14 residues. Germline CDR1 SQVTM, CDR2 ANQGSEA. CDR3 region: CSVEWDRKYNEQFF. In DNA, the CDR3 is TGCAGCGTTGAATGGGACAGAAAATACAATGAGCAGTTCTTC.

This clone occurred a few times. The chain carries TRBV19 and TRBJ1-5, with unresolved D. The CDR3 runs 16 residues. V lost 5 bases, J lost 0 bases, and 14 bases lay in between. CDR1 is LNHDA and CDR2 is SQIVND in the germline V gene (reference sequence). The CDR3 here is CASSWEAEYSNQPQHF. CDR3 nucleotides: TGTGCCAGTAGTTGGGAAGCGGAGTATAGCAATCAGCCCCAGCATTTT.

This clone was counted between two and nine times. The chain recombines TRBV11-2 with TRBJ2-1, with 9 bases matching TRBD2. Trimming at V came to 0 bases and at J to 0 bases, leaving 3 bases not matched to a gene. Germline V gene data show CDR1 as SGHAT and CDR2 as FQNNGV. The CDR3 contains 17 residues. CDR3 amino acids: CASSLDASGASYNEQFF. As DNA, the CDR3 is TGTGCCAGCAGCTTAGACGCTAGCGGGGCCTCCTACAATGAGCAGTTCTTC.

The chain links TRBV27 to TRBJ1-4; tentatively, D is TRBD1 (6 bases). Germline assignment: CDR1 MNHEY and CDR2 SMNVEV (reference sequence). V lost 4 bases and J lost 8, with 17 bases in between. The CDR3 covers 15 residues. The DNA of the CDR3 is TGTGCCAGCAGTTCCCCGGGGGGGCTGAGGGAAAAACTGTTTTTT. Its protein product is CASSSPGGLREKLFF.

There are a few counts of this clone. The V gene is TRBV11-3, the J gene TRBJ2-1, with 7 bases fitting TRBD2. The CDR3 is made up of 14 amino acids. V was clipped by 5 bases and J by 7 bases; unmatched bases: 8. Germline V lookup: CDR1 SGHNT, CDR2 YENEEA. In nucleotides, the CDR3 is TGTGCCAGCAGCCCAGGACTAGTCAATAATGAGCAGTTCTTC. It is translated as CASSPGLVNNEQFF.

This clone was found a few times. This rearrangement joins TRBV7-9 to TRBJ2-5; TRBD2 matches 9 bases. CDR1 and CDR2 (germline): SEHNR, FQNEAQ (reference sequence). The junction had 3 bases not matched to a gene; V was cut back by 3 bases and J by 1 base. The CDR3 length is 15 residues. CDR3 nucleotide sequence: TGTGCCAGCAGCTTCGGGACTAGCTTCCAAGAGACCCAGTACTTC. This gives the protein CASSFGTSFQETQYF.

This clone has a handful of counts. This CDR3 reads CASSLEPGTQYF. The CDR3 DNA follows: TGTGCCAGCAGCTTGGAACCGGGTACGCAGTATTTT. This chain uses TRBV5-5 with TRBJ2-3; D is uncertain. Looked up from germline, CDR1 is SGHKS and CDR2 is YYEKEE (reference sequence). The CDR3 loop spans 12 amino acids. V shed 0 bases and J shed 8 bases, with 7 bases lying between them.

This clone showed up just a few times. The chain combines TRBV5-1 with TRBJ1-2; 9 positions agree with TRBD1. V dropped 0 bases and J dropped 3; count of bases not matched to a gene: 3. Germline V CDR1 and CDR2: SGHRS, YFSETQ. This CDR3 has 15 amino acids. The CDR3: CASSLATGGDYGYTF. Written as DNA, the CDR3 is TGCGCCAGCAGCTTGGCGACAGGGGGGGACTATGGCTACACCTTC.

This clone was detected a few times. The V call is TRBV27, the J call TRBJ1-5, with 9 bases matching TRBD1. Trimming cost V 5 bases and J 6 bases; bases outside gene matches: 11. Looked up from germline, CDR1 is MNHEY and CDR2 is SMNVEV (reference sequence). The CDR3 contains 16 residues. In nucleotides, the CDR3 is TGTGCCAGCAGTCCCCGGGACAGGGTTAAGACTCAGCCCCAGCATTTT. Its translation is CASSPRDRVKTQPQHF.

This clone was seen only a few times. CDR3 in DNA: TGTGCCAGCACTACTTCGGGACTGAAATACGAGCAGTACTTC. Translating gives CASTTSGLKYEQYF. This chain uses TRBV28 with TRBJ2-7, with D possibly TRBD2 on 6 matching bases. From germline, CDR1 is MDHEN and CDR2 SYDVKM. Trimming shortened V by 7 bases and J by 4 bases, and 17 bases separated the two germline ends. This CDR3 has 14 residues.

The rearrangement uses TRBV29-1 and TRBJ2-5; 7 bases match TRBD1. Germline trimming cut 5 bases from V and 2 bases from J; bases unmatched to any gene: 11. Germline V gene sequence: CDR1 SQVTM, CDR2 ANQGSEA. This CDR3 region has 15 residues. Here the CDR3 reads CSVTSSGTVQETQYF. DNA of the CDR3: TGCAGCGTTACCTCCTCCGGGACAGTGCAAGAGACCCAGTACTTC.

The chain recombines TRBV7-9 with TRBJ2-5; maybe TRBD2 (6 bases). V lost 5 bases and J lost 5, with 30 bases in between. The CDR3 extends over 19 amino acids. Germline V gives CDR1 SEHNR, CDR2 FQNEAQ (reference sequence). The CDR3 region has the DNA TGTGCCAGCAGCCCGGCGGGGCAGCTCAGACTAAACCTGGGGGAGACCCAGTACTTC. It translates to CASSPAGQLRLNLGETQYF.

The CDR3 DNA follows: TGTGCCAGCATCAGGGCAGGGACAGATACGCAGTATTTT. This codes for CASIRAGTDTQYF. The chain joins TRBV6-6 to TRBJ2-3; perhaps TRBD1 as D (5 bases). Germline V gene sequence: CDR1 MNHNY, CDR2 SVGAGI (reference sequence). Trimming took off 7 bases at V and 3 bases at J, with 11 bases between the two ends. This CDR3 contains 13 residues.

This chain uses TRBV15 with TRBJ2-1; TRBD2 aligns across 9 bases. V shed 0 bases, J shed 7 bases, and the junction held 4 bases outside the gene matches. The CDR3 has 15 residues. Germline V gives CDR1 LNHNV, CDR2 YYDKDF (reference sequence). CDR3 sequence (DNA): TGTGCCACCAGCAGAGACCTAGCGGGAAAAAATGAGCAGTTCTTC. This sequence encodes CATSRDLAGKNEQFF.

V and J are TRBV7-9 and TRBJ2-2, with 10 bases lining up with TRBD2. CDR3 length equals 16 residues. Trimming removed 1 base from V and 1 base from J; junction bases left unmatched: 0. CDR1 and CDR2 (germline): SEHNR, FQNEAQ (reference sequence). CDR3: CASSLGTSGNTGELFF. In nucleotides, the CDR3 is TGTGCCAGCAGCTTAGGGACTAGCGGGAACACCGGGGAGCTGTTTTTT. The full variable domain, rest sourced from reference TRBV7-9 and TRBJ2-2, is DTGVSQNPRHKITKRGQNVTFRCDPISEHNRLYWYRQTLGQGPEFLTYFQNEAQLEKSRLLSDRFSAERPKGSFSTLEIQRTEQGDSAMYLCASSLGTSGNTGELFFGEGSRLTVL.

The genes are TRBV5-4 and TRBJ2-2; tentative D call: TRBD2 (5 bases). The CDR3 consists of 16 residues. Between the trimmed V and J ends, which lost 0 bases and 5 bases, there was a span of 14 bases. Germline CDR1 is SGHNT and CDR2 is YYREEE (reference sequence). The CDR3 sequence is CASSLAGLARTGELFF. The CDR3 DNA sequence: TGTGCCAGCAGCTTGGCCGGGCTAGCTAGGACCGGGGAGCTGTTTTTT.

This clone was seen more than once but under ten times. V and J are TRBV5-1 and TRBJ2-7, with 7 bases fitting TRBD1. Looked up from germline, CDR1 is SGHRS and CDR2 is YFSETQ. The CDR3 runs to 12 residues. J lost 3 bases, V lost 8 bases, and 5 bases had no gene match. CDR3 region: CASHRDSYEQYF. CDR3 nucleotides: TGCGCCAGTCACCGGGACAGCTACGAGCAGTACTTC.

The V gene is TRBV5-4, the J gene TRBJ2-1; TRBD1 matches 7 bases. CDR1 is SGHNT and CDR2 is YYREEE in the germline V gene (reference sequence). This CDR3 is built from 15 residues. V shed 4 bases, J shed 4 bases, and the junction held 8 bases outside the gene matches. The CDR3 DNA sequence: TGTGCCAGCAGCCGAGGGGGCTCTGCTTACAATGAGCAGTTCTTC. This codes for CASSRGGSAYNEQFF.

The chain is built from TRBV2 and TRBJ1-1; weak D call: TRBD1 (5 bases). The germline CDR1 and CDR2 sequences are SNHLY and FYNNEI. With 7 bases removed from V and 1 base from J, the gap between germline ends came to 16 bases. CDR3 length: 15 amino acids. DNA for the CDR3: TGTGCCAGCAAGATTGGGGGGACTGGGAACACTGAAGCTTTCTTT. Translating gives CASKIGGTGNTEAFF.

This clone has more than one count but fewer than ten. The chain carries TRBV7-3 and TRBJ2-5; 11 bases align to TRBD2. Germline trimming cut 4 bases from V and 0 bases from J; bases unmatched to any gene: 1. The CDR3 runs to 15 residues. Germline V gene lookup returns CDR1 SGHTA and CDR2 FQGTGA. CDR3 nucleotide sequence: TGTGCCAGCAGCTCACTAGCGGGAGACCAAGAGACCCAGTACTTC. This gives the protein CASSSLAGDQETQYF.

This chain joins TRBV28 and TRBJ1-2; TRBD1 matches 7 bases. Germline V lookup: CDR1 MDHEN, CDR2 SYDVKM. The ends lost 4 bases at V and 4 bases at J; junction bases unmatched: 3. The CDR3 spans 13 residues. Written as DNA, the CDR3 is TGTGCCAGCAGTTCTGGACAGGTCTATGGCTACACCTTC. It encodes CASSSGQVYGYTF.

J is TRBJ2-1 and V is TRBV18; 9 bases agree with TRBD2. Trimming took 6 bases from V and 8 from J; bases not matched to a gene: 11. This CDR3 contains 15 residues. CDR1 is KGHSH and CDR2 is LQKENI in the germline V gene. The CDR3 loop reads CASSPRVSGSDEQFF. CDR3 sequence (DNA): TGTGCCAGCTCTCCCCGTGTTAGCGGGAGCGATGAGCAGTTCTTC.